Following are 14 T cell receptor beta chains from one sample sequenced in a study of blood T cells in healthy people across ages. PCR was performed a second time for roughly 7 to 11 cycles using a sample-barcoded 5' primer and a J-beta primer mix. TCRdb re-analysed the 5' RACE reads in MiXCR, keeping a single row per CDR3 protein. This table holds around 1,800,000 distinct CDR3 sequences, about 39% found once. The sequenced sample was blood. Every receptor here comes from a human donor in good health.

The chain employs TRBV6-5 and TRBJ1-2; 8 bases are a match to TRBD1. The V and J ends lost 2 bases and 8 bases, in that order; junction bases with no gene match: 7. There are 14 residues in the CDR3. CDR1 and CDR2 from the germline V gene are MNHEY and SVGAGI. In nucleotides, the CDR3 is TGTGCCAGCAGTTACGGACAGGGCTCGCCCGGCTACACCTTC. This gives the protein CASSYGQGSPGYTF.

The genes are TRBV7-6 and TRBJ1-2; 7 bases map to TRBD1. V lost 3 bases to trimming and J lost 4 bases; unmatched junction nucleotides: 8. Germline lookup yields CDR1 SGHVS and CDR2 FNYEAQ. The CDR3 is made up of 15 amino acids. The CDR3 here is CASSFGQGDSYGYTF. CDR3 nucleotide sequence: TGTGCCAGCAGCTTTGGGCAGGGGGATAGCTATGGCTACACCTTC.

This clonotype showed up just a few times. This chain links TRBV20-1 with TRBJ1-5; D is possibly TRBD1 (5 bases). This CDR3 is built from 13 residues. The V end lost 2 bases, the J end lost 7 bases, and 12 bases lay between the germline ends. The germline CDR1 and CDR2 sequences are DFQATT and SNEGSKA (reference sequence). The CDR3 loop is CSARLTGGQPQHF. The DNA for the CDR3 is TGCAGTGCTAGACTAACCGGGGGACAGCCCCAGCATTTT.

The chain is built from TRBV15 and TRBJ1-5; D unclear. The CDR3 runs 14 residues. V dropped 1 base and J dropped 5 bases, with 9 bases sitting between them. The germline V gene encodes CDR1 LNHNV and CDR2 YYDKDF (reference sequence). The chain's CDR3 is CATSRVEGDQPQHF. In DNA, the CDR3 is TGTGCCACCAGCAGAGTGGAGGGAGATCAGCCCCAGCATTTT.

The chain carries TRBV24-1 and TRBJ2-5; no firm D call. Looked up from germline, CDR1 is KGHDR and CDR2 is SFDVKD. V was pared by 4 bases and J by 1 base, with 12 bases between. The CDR3 has 15 residues. The CDR3 sequence is CATSELGKGQETQYF. The CDR3 bases are TGTGCCACCAGTGAATTAGGAAAGGGCCAAGAGACCCAGTACTTC.

This sequence joins TRBV13 and TRBJ2-5; tentative D call: TRBD1 (6 bases). This CDR3 region has 14 residues. Between the trimmed V and J ends, which lost 4 bases and 2 bases, there was a span of 11 bases. The germline V gene encodes CDR1 PRHDT and CDR2 FYEKMQ (reference sequence). This CDR3 is CASSSRQEQETQYF. CDR3 bases: TGTGCCAGCAGCTCTCGACAGGAACAAGAGACCCAGTACTTC.

V is TRBV4-3 and J is TRBJ2-1; D is perhaps TRBD1 (6 bases). CDR3 length equals 14 residues. V dropped 4 bases and J dropped 12 bases, with 19 bases sitting between them. CDR1 is LGHNA, CDR2 YSLEER, per germline. The CDR3 nucleotides read TGCGCCAGCAGCCGGAGGTCCCAGTTAGGGGGGCAGTTCTTC. Translation: CASSRRSQLGGQFF.

The chain employs TRBV6-5 and TRBJ1-6; no definite D call. V was shortened by 4 bases and J by 10 bases, with 14 bases between the two germline ends. Germline-derived CDR1 and CDR2 are MNHEY and SVGAGI. The CDR3 spans 14 residues. The CDR3 nucleotides are TGTGCCAGCAGTTGCGTCGAACCCGGCTCACCCCTCCACTTT. Amino acids: CASSCVEPGSPLHF.

V gene TRBV6-5 combines with J gene TRBJ2-7; 10 bases line up with TRBD1. The CDR3 is 15 amino acids. Per germline, CDR1 MNHEY and CDR2 SVGAGI. Trimming took 5 bases from V and 6 from J; bases not matched to a gene: 10. The CDR3 reads CASSKPGQGSSEQYF. Written as DNA, the CDR3 is TGTGCCAGCAGTAAGCCGGGACAGGGGAGCAGCGAGCAGTACTTC.

The rearrangement links TRBV30 to TRBJ1-2, with D possibly TRBD1 on 6 matching bases. Germline lookup yields CDR1 GTSNPN and CDR2 SVGIG (reference sequence). Trimming removed 5 bases from V and 4 bases from J, with 14 bases in between. CDR3 size: 13 residues. The CDR3, as DNA: TGTGCCTGGTATCAGGGGCAGGGCTATGGCTACACCTTC. It specifies CAWYQGQGYGYTF.

About this clonotype: Because the CDR3 is missing its conserved closing phenylalanine or tryptophan, this is likely a read error. It is unclear where the CDR3 begins or ends on the DNA, so no DNA is shown, and the CDR3 is as TCRdb lists it. This chain links TRBV29-1 with TRBJ2-1; the table calls TRBD1, which could not be checked here. The CDR3 sequence runs 14 residues, both termini included. Germline V gene lookup returns CDR1 SQVTM and CDR2 ANQGSEA. CDR3 region: CSVERTGGGVGLII.

This clonotype was seen a handful of times. V is TRBV24-1 and J is TRBJ2-7; no firm D call. The CDR3 spans 11 residues. Germline lookup yields CDR1 KGHDR and CDR2 SFDVKD. Trimming removed 3 bases from V and 5 bases from J, with 4 bases in between. DNA of the CDR3: TGTGCCACCAGTGATGGGCACGAGCAGTACTTC. Translated: CATSDGHEQYF.

The J gene is TRBJ1-2, the V gene TRBV7-2, with 7 nucleotides matching TRBD1. Per germline, CDR1 SGHTA and CDR2 FQGNSA. The CDR3 runs to 14 residues. With 6 bases clipped from V and 4 bases from J, the junction kept 8 bases outside the gene matches. The CDR3 nucleotides read TGTGCCAGCAGACCCAGGGGGTTTGTCTATGGCTACACCTTC. This sequence encodes CASRPRGFVYGYTF.

The chain employs TRBV7-6 and TRBJ2-4; D is uncertain. The length of the CDR3 is 16 residues. V shed 5 bases and J shed 0 bases, with 14 bases lying between them. Germline CDR1 and CDR2: SGHVS and FNYEAQ. The CDR3 nucleotides read TGTGCCAGCAGCGTATCGACCGACGTAGCCAAAAACATTCAGTACTTC. Translated, it gives CASSVSTDVAKNIQYF.